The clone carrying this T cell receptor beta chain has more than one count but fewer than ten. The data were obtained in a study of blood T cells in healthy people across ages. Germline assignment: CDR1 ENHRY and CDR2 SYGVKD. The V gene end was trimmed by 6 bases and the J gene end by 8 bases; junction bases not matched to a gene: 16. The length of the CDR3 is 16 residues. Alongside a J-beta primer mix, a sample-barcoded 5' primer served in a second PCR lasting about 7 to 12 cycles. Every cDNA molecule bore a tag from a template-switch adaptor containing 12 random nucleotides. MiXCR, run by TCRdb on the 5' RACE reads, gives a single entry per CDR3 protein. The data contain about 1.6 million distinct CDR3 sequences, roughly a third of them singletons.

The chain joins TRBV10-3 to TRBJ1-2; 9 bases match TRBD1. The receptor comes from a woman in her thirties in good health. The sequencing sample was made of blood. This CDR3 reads CAISFFGTGSGGGYTF. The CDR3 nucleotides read TGTGCCATCAGCTTTTTTGGGACAGGGAGCGGAGGGGGCTACACCTTC.